The 5 T cell receptor beta chains given below trace back to one sample, sequenced in a study of control samples from healthy donors and cancer patients (dated by TCRdb to 2020 to 2022). Libraries came from the immunoSEQ multiplex PCR assay. The source is immuneACCESS, and TCRdb retained only in-frame sequences with V and J called. Part of the clones is not carried over; for the studies checked, unresolved V genes explain less than half of this, and the remainder is unexplained. The sample includes some 57,000 clones, with roughly 96% observed a single time. Nearly 2.5% of the sample is taken by the ten largest. Sequenced: blood. The origin of the receptors is a man aged 25-45 years in good health.

The J gene is TRBJ2-5, the V gene TRBV6-5, with 10 positions matching TRBD2. CDR3 length: 15 amino acids. Germline values: CDR1 MNHEY, CDR2 SVGAGI. With V trimmed by 5 bases and J by 5 bases, 8 bases remained unmatched. CDR3 nucleotides: TGTGCCAGCAGTCCTCGGGATAGCGGGAGGGAGACCCAGTACTTC. Translated: CASSPRDSGRETQYF.

This chain joins TRBV5-4 and TRBJ2-2, with D unresolved. This CDR3 has 15 residues. V was cut by 0 bases and J by 0 bases, with 6 bases left in between. Per the germline V gene, CDR1 is SGHNT and CDR2 is YYREEE (reference sequence). CDR3 amino acids: CASSLDSANTGELFF. The CDR3 DNA reads TGTGCCAGCAGCTTGGACAGCGCGAACACCGGGGAGCTGTTTTTT.

The CDR3 nucleotides read TGTGCCAGCAGCTCCCGGACGGAGTATAATTCACCCCTCCACTTT. It specifies CASSSRTEYNSPLHF. The rearrangement joins TRBV7-8 to TRBJ1-6; D unresolved. Germline values: CDR1 SGHVS, CDR2 FQNEAQ. V lost 4 bases to trimming and J lost 4 bases, with 11 bases between them. CDR3 length: 15 amino acids.

The chain employs TRBV3-1 (or the pseudogene TRBV3-2) and TRBJ1-2, with 10 bases identical to TRBD1. The ends lost 3 bases at V and 6 bases at J; junction bases unmatched: 4. CDR3 length equals 14 residues. Germline V gives CDR1 LGHDT, CDR2 YNNKEL (reference sequence). This chain's CDR3 is CASSHLTGGHGYTF. In DNA, the CDR3 is TGTGCCAGCAGCCATCTGACAGGGGGCCATGGCTACACCTTC.

This rearrangement joins TRBV20-1 to TRBJ2-7, with 10 bases identical to TRBD1. The CDR3 has 14 amino acids. CDR1 and CDR2 (germline): DFQATT, SNEGSKA (reference sequence). V dropped 3 bases and J dropped 3; count of bases not matched to a gene: 5. The CDR3 loop is CSASVRDRGYEQYF. For the CDR3, the DNA is TGCAGTGCTAGTGTCCGGGACAGGGGCTACGAGCAGTACTTC.